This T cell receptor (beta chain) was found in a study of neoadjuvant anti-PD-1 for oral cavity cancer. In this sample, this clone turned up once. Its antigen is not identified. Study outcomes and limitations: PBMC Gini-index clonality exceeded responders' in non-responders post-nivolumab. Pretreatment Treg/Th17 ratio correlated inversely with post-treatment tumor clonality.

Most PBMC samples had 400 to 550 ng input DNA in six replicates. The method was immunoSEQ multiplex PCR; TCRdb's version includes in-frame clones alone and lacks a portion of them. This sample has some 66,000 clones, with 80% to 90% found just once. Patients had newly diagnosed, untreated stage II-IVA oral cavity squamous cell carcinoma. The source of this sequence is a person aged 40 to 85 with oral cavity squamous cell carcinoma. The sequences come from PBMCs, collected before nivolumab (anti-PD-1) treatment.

CDR3 sequence (DNA): TGCGCCAGCAGCCAAGTTCAAGAGGGGCGTGAGCAGTTCTTC. Translating it yields CASSQVQEGREQFF. V is TRBV4-1 and J is TRBJ2-1; D may correspond to TRBD1 or TRBD2 (5 bases each). Germline V CDR1 and CDR2: MGHRA, YSYEKL. Trimming pared 1 base from V and 9 bases from J, leaving 13 bases between. CDR3 size: 14 residues.